This passage covers 9 T cell receptor beta chains from one sample sequenced in a study of blood T cell repertoires in COVID-19. Generated by immunoSEQ multiplex PCR, the TCRdb table keeps only in-frame clones and is missing some. The sample includes approximately 200,000 clones, around 80% seen only once; the top ten take 6% to 8%. The sequenced sample was peripheral blood. These receptors were taken from a human donor with acute or convalescent COVID-19. The donor label of this sample is uncertain.

This chain's CDR3 is CASSRQNRVNYGYTF. The DNA for the CDR3 is TGTGCCAGCAGCCGTCAGAACAGGGTTAACTATGGCTACACCTTC. This rearrangement joins TRBV3-1 (or the pseudogene TRBV3-2) to TRBJ1-2; D perhaps matches TRBD1 (6 bases). CDR3 length: 15 amino acids. The V gene lost 4 bases and the J gene lost 1 base, with 13 bases spanning the gap. Germline CDR1 is LGHDT and CDR2 is YNNKEL (reference sequence).

This clone occurred once. The chain couples TRBV6-5 to TRBJ2-7; 8 nucleotides align to TRBD1. Losses at the gene ends were 6 bases for V and 1 base for J; bases not matched to a gene: 8. Germline V lookup: CDR1 MNHEY, CDR2 SVGAGI. The CDR3 extends over 15 amino acids. CDR3 residues: CASRRDRGWSYEQYF. The CDR3, as DNA: TGTGCCAGCAGGAGAGACAGGGGTTGGTCCTACGAGCAGTACTTC.

The genes are TRBV3-1 (or the pseudogene TRBV3-2) and TRBJ2-1, with D possibly matching TRBD2 (5 bases). The CDR3 is 15 residues long. Trimming stripped 0 bases from V and 5 bases from J, with 11 bases between. Germline V gives CDR1 LGHDT, CDR2 YNNKEL (reference sequence). CDR3: CASSQERGLNNEQFF. DNA for the CDR3: TGTGCCAGCAGCCAAGAACGCGGGCTCAACAATGAGCAGTTCTTC.

The rearrangement uses TRBV7-2 and TRBJ2-2, with 9 bases matching TRBD2. There are 16 residues in the CDR3. Germline CDR1 and CDR2: SGHTA and FQGNSA. With 1 base clipped from V and 7 bases from J, the junction kept 7 bases outside the gene matches. CDR3: CASSLGPGLAFGELFF. The CDR3 region has the DNA TGTGCCAGCAGCTTAGGGCCGGGACTAGCTTTCGGGGAGCTGTTTTTT. Supplemented by reference TRBV7-2 and TRBJ2-2, the full variable domain reads GAGVSQSPSNKVTEKGKDVELRCDPISGHTALYWYRQSLGQGLEFLIYFQGNSAPDKSGLPSDRFSAERTGGSVSTLTIQRTQQEDSAVYLCASSLGPGLAFGELFFGEGSRLTVL.

This chain joins TRBV5-4 and TRBJ2-7; TRBD1 matches 11 bases. This CDR3 is 15 amino acids long. V gave up 0 bases and J gave up 4 bases; unmatched junction bases: 3. The V gene's germline CDR1 is SGHNT and CDR2 YYREEE (reference sequence). CDR3 nucleotide sequence: TGTGCCAGCAGCTTGGCCGGGACAGGGGGTTACGAGCAGTACTTC. It encodes CASSLAGTGGYEQYF.

This chain joins TRBV27 and TRBJ2-7, with TRBD2 identical over 13 bases. V lost 6 bases to trimming and J lost 6 bases; unmatched junction nucleotides: 8. The CDR3 totals 15 residues. The germline V gene has CDR1 MNHEY and CDR2 SMNVEV (reference sequence). CDR3 sequence reads: CASSSGRLAGGEQYF. CDR3 bases: TGTGCCAGCAGCTCCGGCCGACTAGCGGGAGGCGAGCAGTACTTC.

This chain links TRBV7-8 with TRBJ2-2; possible D gene TRBD2, 7 bases. In germline, CDR1 is SGHVS, CDR2 FQNEAQ. CDR3 length: 16 amino acids. V was shortened by 1 base and J by 2 bases, with 11 bases between the two germline ends. The CDR3 region is CASSLEGGINTGELFF. The CDR3 DNA follows: TGTGCCAGCAGCTTAGAGGGGGGGATAAACACCGGGGAGCTGTTTTTT.

This chain connects TRBV6-5 to TRBJ2-1, with TRBD2 matching over 8 bases. The V and J ends lost 6 bases and 10 bases, in that order; junction bases with no gene match: 14. Germline CDR1 reads MNHEY; CDR2 reads SVGAGI. The CDR3 extends over 15 amino acids. CDR3 in DNA: TGTGCCAGCAGCCCCGGGGTTAGCGGGACTGTGGAGCAGTTCTTC. It is translated as CASSPGVSGTVEQFF.

V usage is TRBV6-6 and J usage is TRBJ2-4; 7 bases line up with TRBD1. The length of the CDR3 is 12 residues. Trimming took 5 bases from V and 6 from J; bases not matched to a gene: 1. Per the germline V gene, CDR1 is MNHNY and CDR2 is SVGAGI (reference sequence). CDR3 nucleotides: TGTGCCAGCAGTCCAGGGGGAAACATTCAGTACTTC. It codes for CASSPGGNIQYF.